The 25 T cell receptor beta chains below come from one sample, sequenced in a study of tumor-infiltrating lymphocytes in primary liver carcinoma. The tissue used was unsorted bulk material of 20-30 mg. RNA and DNA were co-extracted from it with the AllPrep DNA/RNA mini kit. TCR beta cDNA was reverse-transcribed from about 550 ng of total RNA. The reaction used a constant-region primer and ProtoScript II reverse transcriptase. TCR beta libraries came from three nested multiplex PCR rounds using slightly modified ARM-PCR. In the first two PCR rounds, TRBV1-TRBV30 forward primers were paired with a C-beta reverse primer, and each round lasted approximately 9 cycles. Each CDR3 protein is one row after TCRdb ran MiXCR on the multiplex PCR reads. The sample shows 95,000 to 100,000 distinct CDR3 sequences, about 70% of them seen only once. The sequenced sample consisted of liver tumor tissue from sampling region 2. The sample's subset: tumor region T2, inferior pole. The receptors here all came from a woman aged 55 to 70 with primary liver carcinoma and hepatitis B virus infection.

The J gene is TRBJ2-1, the V gene TRBV6-5; 8 positions agree with TRBD2. The CDR3 spans 16 residues. Losses at the gene ends were 5 bases for V and 9 bases for J; bases not matched to a gene: 15. Germline-derived CDR1 and CDR2 are MNHEY and SVGAGI. In nucleotides, the CDR3 is TGTGCCAGCAGTAAGAGGACCGTGAGCGGGAGAGGTGAGCAGTTCTTC. Its translation: CASSKRTVSGRGEQFF.

CDR3 residues: CASSLQGYEQFF. The CDR3 bases are TGTGCCAGCAGTTTGCAGGGTTATGAGCAGTTCTTC. V usage is TRBV28 and J usage is TRBJ2-1, with a tentative D call TRBD1 (5 bases). Germline V gives CDR1 MDHEN, CDR2 SYDVKM. This CDR3 has 12 amino acids. The V and J ends lost 3 bases and 8 bases respectively, with 8 bases between them. The variable domain in full, with the rest retrieved from reference TRBV28 and TRBJ2-1, is DVKVTQSSRYLVKRTGEKVFLECVQDMDHENMFWYRQDPGLGLRLIYFSYDVKMKEKGDIPEGYSVSREKKERFSLILESASTNQTSMYLCASSLQGYEQFFGPGTRLTVL.

Turning to this clonotype: An end of the junction does not agree with germline; a read error may underlie this. The chain carries TRBV4-1 and TRBJ2-2; D is perhaps TRBD1 (5 bases). This CDR3 has 15 residues. Germline assignment: CDR1 MGHRA and CDR2 YSYEKL. The CDR3 coding sequence is TGCGCCAGTAGCCATGGGCACAGGATCACCGGGGAGCTGTTTTTT. This translates into CASSHGHRITGELFF.

Turning to this clonotype: An end of the junction does not agree with germline; a read error may underlie this. The chain carries TRBV30 and TRBJ2-5; possible D gene TRBD1, 6 bases. This CDR3 spans 16 amino acids. Germline V CDR1 and CDR2: GTSNPN, SVGIG (reference sequence). The CDR3 bases are TGTGCCTGCCGTCCCTACCAGGGGTCTATGCAAGAGACCGAGTACTTC. This sequence encodes CACRPYQGSMQETEYF.

Only a few counts were recorded for this clonotype. The chain recombines TRBV5-1 with TRBJ1-2; no clear D. The germline V gene has CDR1 SGHRS and CDR2 YFSETQ. CDR3 length: 11 residues. Trimming shortened V by 0 bases and J by 9 bases, and 6 bases separated the two germline ends. CDR3 residues: CASSLDGSYTF. DNA for the CDR3: TGCGCCAGCAGCTTGGACGGCAGCTACACCTTC.

In the case of this clonotype: The germline gene is not matched at one end of the junction; a read error may be the cause. V is TRBV6-1 and J is TRBJ2-7, with D possibly matching TRBD2 (6 bases). This CDR3 contains 13 residues. Germline CDR1 MNHNS, CDR2 SASEGT. The CDR3 sequence: CPSSEGEEYDQYF. DNA for the CDR3: TGTCCCAGCAGTGAAGGGGAGGAGTACGACCAGTACTTC.

The count of this clonotype is one. This is likely a read error, given that the CDR3 carries no conserved phenylalanine or tryptophan at its end. It is unclear where the CDR3 begins or ends on the DNA, so no DNA is shown, and the CDR3 is as TCRdb lists it. This chain uses TRBV6-6 with TRBJ1-1; the D call of TRBD1 is as the table states it, not checked on the DNA. The germline CDR1 and CDR2 sequences are MNHNY and SVGAGI (reference sequence). The length of the CDR3 is 14 amino acids, counting both ends. The CDR3 protein is CASARKGADTETFL.

On this clonotype itself: It is unclear where the CDR3 begins or ends on the DNA, so no DNA is shown, and the CDR3 is as TCRdb lists it. The V call is TRBV4-2, the J call TRBJ2-3; the tabulated D call, TRBD2, remains unverified against the DNA. Germline CDR1 and CDR2: LGHNA and YNFKEQ. The CDR3 spans 15 residues, counting both ends. CDR3 loop: CVSSPVAEGADTQYF.

On this clonotype: One end of the junction does not line up with germline, which may come from a read error. This chain connects TRBV12-3 or TRBV12-4 to TRBJ2-3, with 7 bases identical to TRBD2. The CDR3 contains 16 residues. As DNA, the CDR3 is TGTGTCAGCAGTGACGTAGGGCCTGGGAGGGCCTATACGCAGAATTTT. Translating it yields CVSSDVGPGRAYTQNF.

Points on this clonotype: One end of the junction fails to match germline, which may point to a read error. This chain uses TRBV11-2 with TRBJ2-3, with D possibly matching TRBD2 (7 bases). Germline-derived CDR1 and CDR2 are SGHAT and FQNNGV. The CDR3 extends over 17 amino acids. The CDR3 DNA is TGTGACAGCAGCTTAGGGGGACTAACATACACGTCGGATACGCAGTATTTT. Protein: CDSSLGGLTYTSDTQYF.

The chain combines TRBV11-2 with TRBJ2-2; D could derive from TRBD1 or TRBD2 (5 bases each). The CDR3 contains 14 residues. Between the trimmed V and J ends, which lost 7 bases and 9 bases, there was a span of 18 bases. In germline, CDR1 is SGHAT, CDR2 FQNNGV. As DNA, the CDR3 is TGTGCCAGCATCTCGGGACCTAGAGGCTGGGAGCTGTTTTTT. As protein: CASISGPRGWELFF.

On this clonotype: At one end the junction does not follow the germline gene, possibly because of a read error. The genes are TRBV5-1 and TRBJ2-7, with D perhaps assigned TRBD1 or TRBD2 (5 bases each). Germline V gene lookup returns CDR1 SGHRS and CDR2 YFSETQ. This CDR3 contains 15 residues. The DNA for the CDR3 is TGCGCCAGCAGCTCACCCCGGGGCAGGACCTACGAACAGTACTTC. Residues: CASSSPRGRTYEQYF.

This clonotype came up many times. V usage is TRBV5-1 and J usage is TRBJ2-2; tentative D call: TRBD2 (6 bases). The CDR3 runs 15 residues. Germline V lookup: CDR1 SGHRS, CDR2 YFSETQ. Deletions cut 4 bases from V and 6 bases from J, with 16 bases between. The CDR3 DNA reads TGCGCCAGCAGCCAGCAGGCCGGGAGTCCCGGGGAGCTGTTTTTT. This sequence encodes CASSQQAGSPGELFF.

The rearrangement uses TRBV5-6 and TRBJ1-2, with a possible D match to TRBD1 (6 bases). This CDR3 has 14 amino acids. V lost 4 bases and J 9 bases, leaving 19 bases between the germline ends. Germline lookup yields CDR1 SGHDT and CDR2 YYEEEE. CDR3: CASSLRQGKMSYTF. In DNA, the CDR3 is TGTGCCAGCAGCCTCCGCCAGGGGAAGATGAGCTACACCTTC.

Turning to this clonotype: The conserved phenylalanine or tryptophan normally closing the CDR3 is absent here, so this likely arose from a read error. The chain links TRBV29-1 to TRBJ1-1, with D unresolved. This CDR3 has 11 residues. Germline CDR1 is SQVTM and CDR2 is ANQGSEA. CDR3 protein: CSVEGGSEAFS. The CDR3 DNA reads TGCAGCGTGGAGGGTGGTTCTGAGGCTTTCTCT.

V and J are TRBV29-1 and TRBJ2-3; the match to TRBD2 covers 12 bases. The CDR3 length is 15 residues. The germline V gene has CDR1 SQVTM and CDR2 ANQGSEA. V lost 3 bases, J lost 5 bases, and 6 bases stayed unmatched. CDR3 sequence (DNA): TGCAGCGTTGATCGACTAGCGGGGGACATAGATACGCAGTATTTT. Encoded protein: CSVDRLAGDIDTQYF.

This clonotype came up a few times. V is TRBV11-2 and J is TRBJ2-3, with D possibly TRBD2 on 5 matching bases. This CDR3 comprises 13 residues. V lost 7 bases and J lost 14, with 22 bases in between. Germline CDR1 SGHAT, CDR2 FQNNGV. The CDR3 region is CASIHSVLGSRYF. As DNA, the CDR3 is TGTGCCAGCATCCATTCCGTACTAGGGTCGCGGTATTTT.

This clonotype was picked up many times. V usage is TRBV6-5 and J usage is TRBJ2-7; 7 bases agree with TRBD1. Germline CDR1 and CDR2: MNHEY and SVGAGI. With 3 bases clipped from V and 2 bases from J, the junction kept 10 bases outside the gene matches. The CDR3 has 16 residues. The chain's CDR3 is CASSYQTGTDAYEQYF. As DNA, the CDR3 is TGTGCCAGCAGTTATCAAACCGGGACAGATGCCTACGAGCAGTACTTC.

Turning to this clonotype: At one end the junction does not follow the germline gene, possibly because of a read error. V usage is TRBV12-3 or TRBV12-4 and J usage is TRBJ2-7, with D uncertain. The CDR3 length is 13 residues. The CDR3 sequence is CAGRPDAVSERYF. CDR3 DNA sequence: TGTGCCGGCAGGCCGGACGCCGTCTCCGAGCGGTACTTC.

This clonotype was recorded at least ten times. The V gene is TRBV6-2 or TRBV6-3, the J gene TRBJ2-5; 7 positions agree with TRBD2. Germline assignment: CDR1 MNHEY and CDR2 SVGEGT. J was trimmed by 4 bases and V by 2 bases; bases with no gene match: 4. This CDR3 is 14 amino acids long. CDR3 bases: TGTGCCAGCAGTTACGGACTAGGGGCAGAGACCCAGTACTTC. Protein product: CASSYGLGAETQYF.

For this clonotype: Compared with germline, one end of the junction differs, possibly owing to a read error. The chain joins TRBV11-2 to TRBJ2-1; 11 nucleotides line up with TRBD2. The germline CDR1 and CDR2 sequences are SGHAT and FQNNGV. The CDR3 has 17 amino acids. CDR3: CTSSLGLVAGGLNGQFF. The CDR3 DNA sequence: TGTACCAGCAGCTTAGGTCTGGTAGCGGGAGGGCTGAATGGGCAGTTCTTC.

Worth noting for this clonotype: One end of the junction is discordant with germline, which a read error may explain. The chain carries TRBV7-9 and TRBJ2-7, with 8 bases fitting TRBD1. The CDR3 has 16 amino acids. The V gene's germline CDR1 is SEHNR and CDR2 FQNEAQ (reference sequence). CDR3 bases: TGTGTCAGCAGCCCCTTGGATCAGGGGGCGGACTACGAACAGTACTTC. Encoded protein: CVSSPLDQGADYEQYF.

Comment on this clonotype: Relative to the germline gene, one junction end is altered; a read error may explain this. This chain connects TRBV12-3 or TRBV12-4 to TRBJ1-6; 8 nucleotides agree with TRBD1. There are 14 residues in the CDR3. CDR3: CASSPATGDSPLLF. The CDR3 nucleotides read TGTGCCAGCAGTCCCGCGACAGGGGATTCACCCCTCCTCTTT.

The chain has TRBV6-5 and TRBJ2-7; TRBD2 aligns across 7 bases. Germline CDR1 reads MNHEY; CDR2 reads SVGAGI. V gave up 5 bases and J gave up 10 bases; unmatched junction bases: 11. The CDR3 has 13 amino acids. The CDR3: CASSTRTRFDQYF. The CDR3 bases are TGTGCCAGCAGTACACGGACTAGATTCGATCAGTACTTC.

In regard to this clonotype: An end of the junction does not agree with germline; a read error may underlie this. The J gene is TRBJ2-1, the V gene TRBV5-4, with 8 bases identical to TRBD1. The CDR3 spans 17 residues. Germline V lookup: CDR1 SGHNT, CDR2 YYREEE (reference sequence). The CDR3 here is CASRNTPGQVSRNEQFF. The CDR3 bases are TGTGCCAGCAGAAACACACCGGGACAGGTTAGTCGCAATGAACAGTTCTTC.